A single sample is the source of the 29 T cell receptor beta chains below, sequenced in a study of OX40 agonist ivuxolimab in advanced cancers. Profiling relied on immunoSEQ multiplex PCR, and the TCRdb table lists in-frame clones only, not all of them. This sample carries about 60,000 clones, about 85% of them seen once, and the ten largest clones take under 3.5%. The sample in question was CD4+ or CD8+ T cells sorted from blood, obtained in a trial of the OX40 agonist ivuxolimab. Receptors originate from an adult with an advanced solid tumor such as melanoma, head and neck, liver or kidney cancer.

The chain recombines TRBV30 with TRBJ2-1; 7 bases fit TRBD2. V shed 0 bases and J 11 bases; nucleotides not matched to a gene: 10. Germline V gene sequence: CDR1 GTSNPN, CDR2 SVGIG (reference sequence). This CDR3 contains 14 residues. The CDR3 region is CAWSVKFQRDQQFF. The DNA of the CDR3 is TGTGCCTGGAGTGTAAAGTTCCAGCGGGATCAGCAGTTCTTC.

The chain combines TRBV19 with TRBJ1-2, with a possible D match to TRBD1 (5 bases). CDR3 length: 15 residues. In germline, CDR1 is LNHDA, CDR2 SQIVND (reference sequence). Trimming pared 3 bases from V and 5 bases from J, leaving 16 bases between. The CDR3 region is CASSIAGDGLYGYTF. The DNA of the CDR3 is TGTGCCAGTAGTATTGCGGGGGACGGACTATATGGCTACACCTTC.

This clone appeared a few times. The chain uses TRBV14 and TRBJ1-2; no reliable D call. The germline gives CDR1 SGHDN, CDR2 FVKESK. The germline V and J ends were trimmed by 1 base and 4 bases, with 10 bases remaining between them. CDR3 size: 14 residues. The CDR3 coding sequence is TGTGCCAGCAGCCAAGGTCTTCCGAGCTATGGCTACACCTTC. It is translated as CASSQGLPSYGYTF. Full variable domain (rest looked up from reference TRBV14 and TRBJ1-2): EAGVTQFPSHSVIEKGQTVTLRCDPISGHDNLYWYRRVMGKEIKFLLHFVKESKQDESGMPNNRFLAERTGGTYSTLKVQPAELEDSGVYFCASSQGLPSYGYTFGSGTRLTVV.

This chain links TRBV6-1 with TRBJ1-5; the D gene is possibly TRBD1 (5 bases). Germline CDR1 and CDR2: MNHNS and SASEGT. V lost 6 bases to trimming and J lost 2 bases, with 11 bases between them. The CDR3 has 14 residues. DNA for the CDR3: TGTGCCAGCAGCAGGGAATGGGGCAATCAGCCCCAGCATTTT. Amino acid sequence: CASSREWGNQPQHF.

The chain carries TRBV7-8 and TRBJ2-6; tentatively, D is TRBD1 or TRBD2 (6 bases each). The CDR3 totals 18 residues. V lost 1 base and J 0 bases, leaving 13 bases between the germline ends. Looked up from germline, CDR1 is SGHVS and CDR2 is FQNEAQ. CDR3 loop: CASSLGRGHLSGANVLTF. In DNA, the CDR3 is TGTGCCAGCAGCTTAGGTCGGGGGCACCTCTCTGGGGCCAACGTCCTGACTTTC.

The V and J genes are TRBV7-9 and TRBJ1-2; TRBD1 is a possible D gene (6 bases). CDR3 length equals 14 residues. Trimming removed 5 bases from V and 0 bases from J, with 10 bases in between. CDR1 is SEHNR, CDR2 FQNEAQ, per germline (reference sequence). Here the CDR3 reads CASSPKGANYGYTF. CDR3 sequence (DNA): TGTGCCAGCAGCCCGAAGGGGGCTAACTATGGCTACACCTTC.

This rearrangement joins TRBV2 to TRBJ2-2; no clear D. Deletions cut 9 bases from V and 3 bases from J, with 8 bases between. Germline V gene data show CDR1 as SNHLY and CDR2 as FYNNEI. This CDR3 comprises 12 residues. The CDR3 protein is CASARDTGELFF. In DNA, the CDR3 is TGTGCCAGTGCCCGGGACACCGGGGAGCTGTTTTTT.

The CDR3 DNA is TGCGCCAGCAGCCAACGTAAGGGCCACACGGACTCTGGAAACACCATATATTTT. Protein: CASSQRKGHTDSGNTIYF. V is TRBV4-3 and J is TRBJ1-3; D ambiguous. V was clipped by 2 bases and J by 0 bases, with 17 bases between them. This CDR3 is built from 18 residues. The germline gives CDR1 LGHNA, CDR2 YSLEER.

The V and J genes are TRBV4-1 and TRBJ2-3; D unclear. The CDR3 spans 13 residues. V lost 2 bases to trimming and J lost 5 bases, with 8 bases between them. Germline lookup yields CDR1 MGHRA and CDR2 YSYEKL. Here the CDR3 reads CASSQQAGDTQYF. In nucleotides, the CDR3 is TGCGCCAGCAGCCAACAAGCTGGAGATACGCAGTATTTT.

This clone is a singleton in its sample. The chain couples TRBV19 to TRBJ2-7; D is undetermined. This CDR3 has 12 residues. Germline V CDR1 and CDR2: LNHDA, SQIVND (reference sequence). Trimming left V 4 bases short and J 2 bases short, with 6 bases between. CDR3 in amino acids: CASSRSAYEQYF. Here the CDR3 DNA reads TGTGCCAGTAGTAGGAGCGCCTACGAGCAGTACTTC.

The chain uses TRBV6-5 and TRBJ1-1; maybe TRBD1 (5 bases). Germline lookup yields CDR1 MNHEY and CDR2 SVGAGI. The CDR3 loop spans 13 amino acids. The ends were cut back, 4 bases at V and 4 bases at J, with 10 bases in the middle. CDR3 nucleotide sequence: TGTGCCAGCAGTTCCAGGGTTGCCACTGAAGCTTTCTTT. Its protein is CASSSRVATEAFF.

The gene calls are TRBV14 and TRBJ1-2; 7 bases agree with TRBD1. With V trimmed by 1 base and J by 7 bases, 15 bases remained unmatched. Germline V lookup: CDR1 SGHDN, CDR2 FVKESK. The length of the CDR3 is 17 residues. The DNA of the CDR3 is TGTGCCAGCAGCCAAGGAGTGAGACAGGGATTCTTGGCTGGCTACACCTTC. Translating it yields CASSQGVRQGFLAGYTF.

The chain is built from TRBV6-5 and TRBJ1-1; TRBD1 aligns across 7 bases. The CDR3 loop spans 13 amino acids. Germline CDR1 is MNHEY and CDR2 is SVGAGI. Trimming removed 5 bases from V and 2 bases from J; junction bases left unmatched: 2. In DNA, the CDR3 is TGTGCCAGCAGTAGGACAGGTAACACTGAAGCTTTCTTT. Protein: CASSRTGNTEAFF.

CDR3 nucleotide sequence: TGCGCCAGCAGCCAGGGGATCCAGGGCAGAGTAGATACGCAGTATTTT. This translates into CASSQGIQGRVDTQYF. V and J are TRBV4-1 and TRBJ2-3, with a weak D call TRBD1 (5 bases). The CDR3 extends over 16 amino acids. Germline lookup yields CDR1 MGHRA and CDR2 YSYEKL. The V end was cut by 3 bases, the J end by 5 bases, with 18 bases between.

The chain recombines TRBV5-4 with TRBJ2-3, with 7 bases that match TRBD2. J gave up 3 bases and V 0 bases, and 7 bases lay outside the gene matches. The CDR3 is made up of 16 amino acids. CDR1 is SGHNT, CDR2 YYREEE, per germline (reference sequence). As DNA, the CDR3 is TGTGCCAGCAGCTTGGGGGGAGGGGATGGAACAGATACGCAGTATTTT. Encoded protein: CASSLGGGDGTDTQYF.

This chain connects TRBV4-1 to TRBJ2-1; 14 bases map to TRBD2. Losses at the gene ends were 4 bases for V and 1 base for J; bases not matched to a gene: 3. CDR3 length: 17 residues. Germline-derived CDR1 and CDR2 are MGHRA and YSYEKL. DNA of the CDR3: TGCGCCAGCAGCCTCGGGACTAGCGGGAGTTCCTACAATGAGCAGTTCTTC. Protein sequence: CASSLGTSGSSYNEQFF.

This chain connects TRBV4-2 to TRBJ2-1; D is uncertain. V lost 0 bases, J lost 2 bases, and 11 bases lay in between. Germline CDR1 reads LGHNA; CDR2 reads YNFKEQ. CDR3 length: 16 residues. The CDR3, as DNA: TGTGCCAGCAGCCAAGAGCGTCTACTCACCTACAATGAGCAGTTCTTC. It encodes CASSQERLLTYNEQFF.

This clone showed up just a few times. The rearrangement links TRBV10-1 to TRBJ2-1; D remains unclear. The CDR3 runs 12 residues. Germline CDR1 is WNHNN and CDR2 is SYGVQD (reference sequence). The V end lost 6 bases, the J end lost 2 bases, and 5 bases lay between the germline ends. CDR3 sequence reads: CASSETYNEQFF. As DNA, the CDR3 is TGCGCCAGCAGCGAAACCTACAATGAGCAGTTCTTC.

The V gene is TRBV6-5, the J gene TRBJ2-7; 7 positions match TRBD1. J was trimmed by 5 bases and V by 6 bases; bases with no gene match: 10. Per germline, CDR1 MNHEY and CDR2 SVGAGI. This CDR3 comprises 14 residues. CDR3 DNA: TGTGCCAGCAGAAGACAGGGAATTAGTAACGAGCAGTACTTC. This gives the protein CASRRQGISNEQYF.

The chain joins TRBV19 to TRBJ2-1; 8 bases fit TRBD2. Germline-derived CDR1 and CDR2 are LNHDA and SQIVND (reference sequence). This CDR3 comprises 16 residues. V gave up 4 bases and J gave up 5 bases; unmatched junction bases: 10. The CDR3 region has the DNA TGTGCCAGTAGTACCCAACGACTAGCGCGTCACAATGAGCAGTTCTTC. It encodes CASSTQRLARHNEQFF.

The chain joins TRBV7-3 to TRBJ2-5, with D possibly matching TRBD1 (6 bases). This CDR3 is 14 amino acids long. CDR1 SGHTA and CDR2 FQGTGA come from the germline V gene. V lost 2 bases and J lost 3, with 10 bases in between. DNA of the CDR3: TGTGCCAGCAGCTTAGATGCAGGGGAAGAGACCCAGTACTTC. Encoded protein: CASSLDAGEETQYF.

The chain recombines TRBV9 with TRBJ1-5; D remains unclear. Trimming removed 3 bases at V and 5 bases at J, with 12 bases between. The CDR3 loop spans 14 amino acids. Germline V CDR1 and CDR2: SGDLS, YYNGEE. CDR3 residues: CASSAGSHYQPQHF. DNA for the CDR3: TGTGCCAGCAGCGCGGGCAGCCATTATCAGCCCCAGCATTTT.

On this clone: Different DNA sequences within this sample yield the same CDR3. The rearrangement joins TRBV18 to TRBJ2-5; D not certain. From germline, CDR1 is KGHSH and CDR2 LQKENI. Trimming removed 5 bases at V and 4 bases at J, with 8 bases between. This CDR3 contains 12 residues. The CDR3 loop is CASSATAETQYF. Here the CDR3 DNA reads TGTGCCAGCTCAGCCACGGCAGAGACCCAGTACTTC.

In this sample, this clone turned up a few times. The chain uses TRBV4-1 and TRBJ1-2; a possible D gene is TRBD1 (5 bases). Deletions cut 3 bases from V and 14 bases from J, with 13 bases between. This CDR3 region has 11 residues. Germline V CDR1 and CDR2: MGHRA, YSYEKL. The CDR3 loop is CASSQWGERTF. The CDR3 nucleotides read TGCGCCAGCAGCCAGTGGGGGGAGAGGACCTTC.

This clone has a handful of counts. This chain joins TRBV7-9 and TRBJ1-1, with TRBD1 identical over 9 bases. In germline, CDR1 is SEHNR, CDR2 FQNEAQ (reference sequence). J gave up 9 bases and V 0 bases, and 8 bases lay outside the gene matches. This CDR3 region has 15 residues. The CDR3 region is CASSLAGTGKLKAFF. The CDR3 DNA is TGTGCCAGCAGCTTAGCTGGGACAGGGAAATTAAAAGCTTTCTTT.

The V and J genes are TRBV30 and TRBJ2-2; 7 positions agree with TRBD2. The CDR3 length is 16 residues. Per germline, CDR1 GTSNPN and CDR2 SVGIG (reference sequence). Trimming took 0 bases from V and 4 from J; bases not matched to a gene: 8. CDR3 DNA sequence: TGTGCCTGGAGTGTACGTGGACTAGGAGGCACCGGGGAGCTGTTTTTT. Its translation: CAWSVRGLGGTGELFF.

The chain couples TRBV6-5 to TRBJ2-5; possible D gene TRBD1, 5 bases. Germline loops: CDR1 MNHEY, CDR2 SVGAGI. The ends were cut back, 0 bases at V and 4 bases at J, with 9 bases in the middle. The CDR3 loop spans 14 amino acids. CDR3 amino acids: CASSYSTARETQYF. DNA for the CDR3: TGTGCCAGCAGTTACTCGACAGCAAGAGAGACCCAGTACTTC.

This clone appeared once. This chain joins TRBV29-1 and TRBJ2-6, with D possibly called TRBD1 or TRBD2 (5 bases each). The length of the CDR3 is 14 residues. The V end was cut by 1 base, the J end by 2 bases, with 6 bases between. Germline V gene lookup returns CDR1 SQVTM and CDR2 ANQGSEA. The CDR3 coding sequence is TGCAGCGTTGAAGGGGGACCTGGGGCCAACGTCCTGACTTTC. It yields the protein CSVEGGPGANVLTF.

The chain is built from TRBV4-3 and TRBJ1-6; D remains ambiguous. The ends were cut back, 0 bases at V and 0 bases at J, with 12 bases in the middle. The CDR3 extends over 18 amino acids. CDR1 is LGHNA, CDR2 YSLEER, per germline. The CDR3 region is CASSQDGRGSSYNSPLHF. For the CDR3, the DNA is TGCGCCAGCAGCCAAGACGGGCGGGGAAGCTCCTATAATTCACCCCTCCACTTT.